The clone carrying this TCR beta chain turned up a few times. The sample comes from a study of blood T cell repertoires in COVID-19. Whole-study context: Sites across the United States, Italy and Spain contributed samples from acute and convalescent COVID-19. The analysed material was cDNA or gDNA that came from T cells, B-cell-depleted T cells, or PBMCs.

Germline CDR1 SGHDN, CDR2 FVKESK. The junction had 7 bases not matched to a gene; V was cut back by 3 bases and J by 6 bases. This CDR3 contains 15 residues. Under the authors' procedure: Estimated nucleated cell counts came from reference gene primer amplification. Assay used: immunoSEQ multiplex PCR; TCRdb lists only in-frame clones, some missing. D and trimming come from the DNA, and the V and J calls and clone size come from that table. The table shows about 270,000 clones, with over 85% occurring only once. The TCR was taken from a woman in her sixties who had recovered from COVID-19. Specimen: PBMCs or T cells enriched from blood (not recorded which). The chain carries TRBV14 and TRBJ2-1, with 8 bases that match TRBD1. The CDR3 loop is CASSHRQGTSNEQFF. CDR3 coding DNA: TGTGCCAGCAGCCACCGACAGGGGACCTCCAATGAGCAGTTCTTC.